This T cell receptor (beta chain) emerged from a study of OX40 agonist ivuxolimab in advanced cancers. Turning to the study itself: Across the patients, intravenous ivuxolimab was delivered every 2 weeks at 0.01 to 10 mg/kg. Three dose-escalation patients had partial responses: one with hepatocellular carcinoma and two with cutaneous melanoma. Points from the study as a whole: Antigen specificity of clonally expanded peripheral T cells was not established.

Blood samples were obtained at baseline, cycle 4 day 1, and cycle 7 day 1. TCRdb keeps only in-frame clones here, not all; method: immunoSEQ multiplex PCR. Found here are 60,000 or so clones, about four fifths of them singletons; the top ten hold more than 0.4%. This CDR3 has 16 amino acids. Trimming removed 6 bases from V and 4 bases from J; junction bases left unmatched: 11. Germline V gene data show CDR1 as MDHEN and CDR2 as SYDVKM. Notes on this clone: Its antigen remains unknown.

The sequencing used CD4+ or CD8+ T cells sorted from blood, collected in a trial of the OX40 agonist ivuxolimab. The chain has TRBV28 and TRBJ1-3; 8 bases align to TRBD1. The origin of this receptor is an adult with an advanced solid tumor such as melanoma, head and neck, liver or kidney cancer. The CDR3 region is CASRDSGQVAGNTIYF. Written as DNA, the CDR3 is TGTGCCAGCAGGGACTCGGGACAGGTCGCCGGAAACACCATATATTTT.